This is a list of T cell receptor beta chains from one sample in a study of cytotoxic CD8 clonotypes in ibrutinib-treated CLL. TCRdb keeps only in-frame clones here, not all; method: immunoSEQ multiplex PCR. The sample contains 30,000 or so clones, approximately 57% of which appear only once. The sample here was PBMCs, taken before ibrutinib treatment. The receptors stem from a human donor with chronic lymphocytic leukemia. The CDR3 runs from the conserved cysteine through the conserved F or W. Each record gives: V gene, CDR3 length, D gene, clone size, J gene, CDR3 DNA, CDR3 protein. D genes are given only for firm matches. Clone size is stated in some rows and not others, as once, few, many or a class when expanded.

v_gene: TRBV12-5
len: 13
d_gene: -
abundance: -
j_gene: TRBJ1-1
CDR3nt: TGTGCTAGTGGTTTGAAGCCGAACACTGAAGCTTTCTTT
CDR3aa: CASGLKPNTEAFF

v_gene: TRBV7-3
len: 16
d_gene: -
abundance: -
j_gene: TRBJ2-3
CDR3nt: TGTGCCAGCAGCTTCGGACTCCTCCGGGACACAGATACGCAGTATTTT
CDR3aa: CASSFGLLRDTDTQYF

v_gene: TRBV7-3
len: 22
d_gene: -
abundance: -
j_gene: TRBJ2-1
CDR3nt: TGTGCCAGCAGCTTCGACGTGGGGGACCGGGTAGGGCGTGTTTGGGCCCACAATGAGCAGTTCTTC
CDR3aa: CASSFDVGDRVGRVWAHNEQFF

v_gene: TRBV5-1
len: 16
d_gene: -
abundance: few
j_gene: TRBJ2-5
CDR3nt: TGCGCCAGCAGCTTGGGGGACCTCCCCCTTCGGGAGACCCAGTACTTC
CDR3aa: CASSLGDLPLRETQYF

v_gene: TRBV27
len: 15
d_gene: TRBD1
abundance: -
j_gene: TRBJ2-3
CDR3nt: TGTGCCAGCAGTTTTATCAGGGGGCGGGCAGATACGCAGTATTTT
CDR3aa: CASSFIRGRADTQYF

v_gene: TRBV14
len: 15
d_gene: -
abundance: -
j_gene: TRBJ2-7
CDR3nt: TGTGCCAGCAGCCTTAGCGGCGGGATTGGGCGCGAGCAGTACTTC
CDR3aa: CASSLSGGIGREQYF

v_gene: TRBV2
len: 16
d_gene: TRBD1
abundance: -
j_gene: TRBJ2-2
CDR3nt: TGTGCCAGCACAATCCCGGGACAGACGAACACCGGGGAGCTGTTTTTT
CDR3aa: CASTIPGQTNTGELFF

v_gene: TRBV5-6
len: 14
d_gene: -
abundance: -
j_gene: TRBJ1-4
CDR3nt: TGTGCCAGCAGCTTCTGGGTAACTAATGAAAAACTGTTTTTT
CDR3aa: CASSFWVTNEKLFF

v_gene: TRBV5-1
len: 13
d_gene: -
abundance: few
j_gene: TRBJ2-1
CDR3nt: TGCGCCAGTAAAGACGGGTCAGACAATGAGCAGTTCTTC
CDR3aa: CASKDGSDNEQFF

v_gene: TRBV6-1
len: 13
d_gene: -
abundance: -
j_gene: TRBJ2-7
CDR3nt: TGTGCCAGCAGTGGGGTTAACTCCTACGAGCAGTACTTC
CDR3aa: CASSGVNSYEQYF

v_gene: TRBV5-4
len: 13
d_gene: TRBD1
abundance: few
j_gene: TRBJ1-2
CDR3nt: TGTGCCAGCAGCTTGCCAGGGGGATATGGCTACACCTTC
CDR3aa: CASSLPGGYGYTF

v_gene: TRBV7-9
len: 14
d_gene: -
abundance: -
j_gene: TRBJ2-7
CDR3nt: TGTGCCAGCAGCGCGGGACTCCTAAACTACGAGCAGTACTTC
CDR3aa: CASSAGLLNYEQYF

v_gene: TRBV5-1
len: 14
d_gene: -
abundance: few
j_gene: TRBJ1-1
CDR3nt: TGCGCCAGCAGCACCAAACCGCGGAACACTGAAGCTTTCTTT
CDR3aa: CASSTKPRNTEAFF

v_gene: TRBV7-3
len: 15
d_gene: -
abundance: -
j_gene: TRBJ1-2
CDR3nt: TGTGCCAGCAGCCGGGACTGGGGGAGGACCTATGGCTACACCTTC
CDR3aa: CASSRDWGRTYGYTF

v_gene: TRBV7-9
len: 16
d_gene: TRBD1
abundance: once
j_gene: TRBJ1-2
CDR3nt: TGTGCCAGCAGCTTAGCGGTTGGACAGGGCGACTATGGCTACACCTTC
CDR3aa: CASSLAVGQGDYGYTF

v_gene: TRBV5-1
len: 14
d_gene: TRBD1
abundance: -
j_gene: TRBJ1-1
CDR3nt: TGCGCCAGCAGCCCGGACAGGGGGAGGACTGAAGCTTTCTTT
CDR3aa: CASSPDRGRTEAFF

v_gene: TRBV28
len: 14
d_gene: -
abundance: few
j_gene: TRBJ1-2
CDR3nt: TGTGCCAGCAGTTCTTCAGACAAATTCTATGGCTACACCTTC
CDR3aa: CASSSSDKFYGYTF

v_gene: TRBV6-5
len: 12
d_gene: -
abundance: -
j_gene: TRBJ1-1
CDR3nt: TGTGCCAGCACTCGACCAGGCTCTGAAGCTTTCTTT
CDR3aa: CASTRPGSEAFF

v_gene: TRBV11-3
len: 14
d_gene: TRBD1
abundance: medium-sized
j_gene: TRBJ2-1
CDR3nt: TGTGCCAGCAGCTTAGGGGGACAGGCGTATGAGCAGTTCTTC
CDR3aa: CASSLGGQAYEQFF

v_gene: TRBV5-1
len: 15
d_gene: TRBD2
abundance: -
j_gene: TRBJ2-5
CDR3nt: TGCGCCAGCAGGATTGGAGCGGGGGACATAGAGACCCAGTACTTC
CDR3aa: CASRIGAGDIETQYF